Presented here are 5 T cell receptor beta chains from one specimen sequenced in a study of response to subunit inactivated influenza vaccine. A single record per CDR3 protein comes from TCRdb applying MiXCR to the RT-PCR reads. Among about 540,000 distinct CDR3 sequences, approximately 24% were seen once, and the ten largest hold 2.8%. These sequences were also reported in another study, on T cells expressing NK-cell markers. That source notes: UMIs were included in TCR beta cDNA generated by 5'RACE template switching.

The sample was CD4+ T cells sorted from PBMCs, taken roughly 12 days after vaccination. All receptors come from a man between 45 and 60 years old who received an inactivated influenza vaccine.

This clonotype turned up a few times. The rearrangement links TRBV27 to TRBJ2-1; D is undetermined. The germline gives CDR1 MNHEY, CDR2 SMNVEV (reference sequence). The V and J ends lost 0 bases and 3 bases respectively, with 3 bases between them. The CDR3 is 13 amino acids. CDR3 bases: TGTGCCAGCAGTTTATCCGTCTACAATGAGCAGTTCTTC. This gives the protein CASSLSVYNEQFF.

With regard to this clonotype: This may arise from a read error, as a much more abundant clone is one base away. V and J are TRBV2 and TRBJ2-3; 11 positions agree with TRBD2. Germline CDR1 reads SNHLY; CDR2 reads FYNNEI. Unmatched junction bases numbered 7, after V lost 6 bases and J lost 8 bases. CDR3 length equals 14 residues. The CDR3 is CASRGLAAGSTQYF. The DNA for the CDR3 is TGTGCCAGCAGGGGACTAGCGGCAGGGTCTACGCAGTATTTT.

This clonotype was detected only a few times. CDR3 region: CASSFNMAGTSGKNEQFF. CDR3 in DNA: TGTGCCAGCAGCTTCAATATGGCCGGGACTAGCGGTAAGAATGAGCAGTTCTTC. J is TRBJ2-1 and V is TRBV11-2; 11 bases line up with TRBD2. The V segment lost 3 bases and the J segment 7 bases; nucleotides outside the gene matches: 14. Germline V gene sequence: CDR1 SGHAT, CDR2 FQNNGV. The CDR3 runs 18 residues.

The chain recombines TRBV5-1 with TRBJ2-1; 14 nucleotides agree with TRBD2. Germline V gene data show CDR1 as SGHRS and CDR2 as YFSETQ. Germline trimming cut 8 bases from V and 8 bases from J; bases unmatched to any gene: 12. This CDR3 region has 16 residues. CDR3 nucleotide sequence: TGCGCCAGTAGGACTAGCGGGGGGAGCCGTAGCGATGAGCAGTTCTTC. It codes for CASRTSGGSRSDEQFF.

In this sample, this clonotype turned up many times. For the CDR3, the DNA is TGTGCCAGCAGTACCCGGGACAGGGGGGATACGCAGTATTTT. This translates into CASSTRDRGDTQYF. The rearrangement links TRBV12-3 or TRBV12-4 to TRBJ2-3; 11 nucleotides line up with TRBD1. The J segment lost 6 bases and the V segment lost 5 bases, leaving 4 bases of the junction unmatched. This CDR3 contains 14 residues.